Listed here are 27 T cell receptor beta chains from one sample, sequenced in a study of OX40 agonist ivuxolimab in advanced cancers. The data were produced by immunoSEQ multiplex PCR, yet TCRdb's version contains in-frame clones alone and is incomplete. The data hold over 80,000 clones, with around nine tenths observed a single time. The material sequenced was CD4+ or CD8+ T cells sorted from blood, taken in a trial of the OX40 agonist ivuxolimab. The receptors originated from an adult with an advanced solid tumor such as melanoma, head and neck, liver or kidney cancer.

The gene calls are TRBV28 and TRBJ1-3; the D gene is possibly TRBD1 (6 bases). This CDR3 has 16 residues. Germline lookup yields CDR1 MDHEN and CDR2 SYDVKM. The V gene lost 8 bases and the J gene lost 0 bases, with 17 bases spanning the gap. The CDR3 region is CASHGTGLGSGNTIYF. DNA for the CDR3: TGTGCCAGCCATGGAACAGGGCTCGGCTCTGGAAACACCATATATTTT.

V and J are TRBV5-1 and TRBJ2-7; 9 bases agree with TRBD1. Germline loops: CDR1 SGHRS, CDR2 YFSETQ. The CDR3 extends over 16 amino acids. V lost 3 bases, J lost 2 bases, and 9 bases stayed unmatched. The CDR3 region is CASSSGQGYITYEQYF. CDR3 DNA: TGCGCCAGCAGCTCCGGACAGGGGTACATAACCTACGAGCAGTACTTC.

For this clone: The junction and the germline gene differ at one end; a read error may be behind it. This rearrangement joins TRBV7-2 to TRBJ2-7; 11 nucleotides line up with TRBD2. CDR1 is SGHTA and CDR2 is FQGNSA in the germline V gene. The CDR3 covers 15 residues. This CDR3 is CARSPTSGETYEQYF. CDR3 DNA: TGTGCCCGCAGCCCGACTAGCGGGGAAACCTACGAGCAGTACTTC.

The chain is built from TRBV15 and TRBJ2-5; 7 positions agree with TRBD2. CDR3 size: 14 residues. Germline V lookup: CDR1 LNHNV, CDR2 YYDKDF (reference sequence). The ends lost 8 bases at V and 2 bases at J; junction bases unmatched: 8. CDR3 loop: CATGEGQPQETQYF. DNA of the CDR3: TGTGCCACCGGGGAGGGGCAACCTCAAGAGACCCAGTACTTC.

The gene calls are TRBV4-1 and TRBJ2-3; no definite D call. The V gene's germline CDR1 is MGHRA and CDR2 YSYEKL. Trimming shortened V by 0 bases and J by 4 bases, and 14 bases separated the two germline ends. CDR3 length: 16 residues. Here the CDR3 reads CASSQDKGTVADTQYF. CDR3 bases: TGCGCCAGCAGCCAAGATAAGGGCACGGTGGCAGATACGCAGTATTTT.

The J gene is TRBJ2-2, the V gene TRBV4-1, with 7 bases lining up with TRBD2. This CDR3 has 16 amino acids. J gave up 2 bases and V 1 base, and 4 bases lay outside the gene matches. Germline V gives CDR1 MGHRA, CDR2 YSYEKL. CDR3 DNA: TGCGCCAGCAGCCAAGTACAGCGGGGAAACACCGGGGAGCTGTTTTTT. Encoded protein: CASSQVQRGNTGELFF.

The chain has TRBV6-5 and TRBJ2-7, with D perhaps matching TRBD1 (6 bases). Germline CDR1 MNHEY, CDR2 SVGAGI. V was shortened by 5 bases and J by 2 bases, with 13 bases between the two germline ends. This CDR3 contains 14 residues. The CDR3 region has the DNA TGTGCCAGCAGTGACAGGTTACTAGCCTACGAGCAGTACTTC. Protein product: CASSDRLLAYEQYF.

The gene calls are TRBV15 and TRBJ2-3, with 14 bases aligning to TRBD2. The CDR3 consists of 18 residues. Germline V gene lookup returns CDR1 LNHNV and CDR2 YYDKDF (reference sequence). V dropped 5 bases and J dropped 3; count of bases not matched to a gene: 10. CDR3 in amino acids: CATSPSPGLAGVTDTQYF. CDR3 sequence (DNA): TGTGCCACCAGCCCATCGCCGGGACTAGCGGGAGTGACAGATACGCAGTATTTT.

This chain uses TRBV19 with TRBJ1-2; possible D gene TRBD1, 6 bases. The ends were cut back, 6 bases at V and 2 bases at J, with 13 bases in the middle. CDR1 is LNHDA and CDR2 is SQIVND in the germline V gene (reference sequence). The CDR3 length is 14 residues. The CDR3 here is CASSRQDLNYGYTF. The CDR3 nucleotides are TGTGCCAGTAGCCGACAGGACTTAAACTATGGCTACACCTTC.

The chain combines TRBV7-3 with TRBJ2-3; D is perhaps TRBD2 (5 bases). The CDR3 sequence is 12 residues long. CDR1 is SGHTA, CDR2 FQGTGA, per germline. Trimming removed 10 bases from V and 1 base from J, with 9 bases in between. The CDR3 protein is CATGLGTDTQYF. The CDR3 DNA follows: TGTGCCACCGGACTGGGCACAGATACGCAGTATTTT.

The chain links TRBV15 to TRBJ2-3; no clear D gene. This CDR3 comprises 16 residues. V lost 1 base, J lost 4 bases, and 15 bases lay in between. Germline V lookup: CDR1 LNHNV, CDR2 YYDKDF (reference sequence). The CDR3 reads CATSRGVGQSADTQYF. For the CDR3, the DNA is TGTGCCACCAGCAGAGGGGTTGGCCAGAGTGCAGATACGCAGTATTTT.

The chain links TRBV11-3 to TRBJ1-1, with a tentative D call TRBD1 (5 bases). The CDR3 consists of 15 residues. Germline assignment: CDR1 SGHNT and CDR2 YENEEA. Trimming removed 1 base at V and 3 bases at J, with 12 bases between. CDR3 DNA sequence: TGTGCCAGCAGCTTAGGGGGGTACCGGGACACTGAAGCTTTCTTT. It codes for CASSLGGYRDTEAFF.

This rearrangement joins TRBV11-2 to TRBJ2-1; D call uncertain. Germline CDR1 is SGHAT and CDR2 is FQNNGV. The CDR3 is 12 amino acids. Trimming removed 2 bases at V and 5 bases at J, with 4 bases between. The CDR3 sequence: CASSLLDNEQFF. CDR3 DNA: TGTGCCAGCAGCTTATTGGACAATGAGCAGTTCTTC.

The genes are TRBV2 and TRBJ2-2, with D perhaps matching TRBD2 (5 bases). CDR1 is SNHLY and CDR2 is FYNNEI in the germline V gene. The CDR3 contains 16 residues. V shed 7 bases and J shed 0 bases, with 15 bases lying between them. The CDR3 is CASKPPSTPNTGELFF. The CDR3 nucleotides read TGTGCCAGCAAGCCTCCTAGCACACCGAACACCGGGGAGCTGTTTTTT.

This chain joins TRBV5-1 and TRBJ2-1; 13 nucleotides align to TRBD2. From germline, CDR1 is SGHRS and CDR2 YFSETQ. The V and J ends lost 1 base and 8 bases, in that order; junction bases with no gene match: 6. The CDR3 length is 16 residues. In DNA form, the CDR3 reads TGCGCCAGCAGCTTGCTGGGACTAGCGGGAACATATGAGCAGTTCTTC. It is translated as CASSLLGLAGTYEQFF.

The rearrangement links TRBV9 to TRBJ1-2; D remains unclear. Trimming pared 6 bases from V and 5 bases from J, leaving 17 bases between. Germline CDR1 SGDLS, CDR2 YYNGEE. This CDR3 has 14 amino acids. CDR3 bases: TGTGCCAGCACCCGAACCGGGTCCCCTTATGGCTACACCTTC. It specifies CASTRTGSPYGYTF.

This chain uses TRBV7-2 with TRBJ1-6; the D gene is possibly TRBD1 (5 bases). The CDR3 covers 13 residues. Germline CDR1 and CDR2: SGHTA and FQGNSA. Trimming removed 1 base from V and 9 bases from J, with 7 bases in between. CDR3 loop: CASSLEQGSPLHF. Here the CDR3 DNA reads TGTGCCAGCAGCTTAGAGCAGGGTTCACCCCTCCACTTT.

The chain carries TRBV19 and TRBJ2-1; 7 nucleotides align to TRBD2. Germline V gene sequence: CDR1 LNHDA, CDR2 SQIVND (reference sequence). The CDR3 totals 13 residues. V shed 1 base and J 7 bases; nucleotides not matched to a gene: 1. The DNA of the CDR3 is TGTGCCAGTAGTATAGCCGGGAGGAATGAGCAGTTCTTC. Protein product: CASSIAGRNEQFF.

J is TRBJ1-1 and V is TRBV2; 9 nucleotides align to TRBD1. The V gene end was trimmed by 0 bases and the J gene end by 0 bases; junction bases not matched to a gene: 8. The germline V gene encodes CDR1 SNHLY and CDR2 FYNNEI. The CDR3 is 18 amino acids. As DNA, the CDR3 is TGTGCCAGCAGTGAAGCGATAGACCGGACAGGGGTGAACACTGAAGCTTTCTTT. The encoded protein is CASSEAIDRTGVNTEAFF.

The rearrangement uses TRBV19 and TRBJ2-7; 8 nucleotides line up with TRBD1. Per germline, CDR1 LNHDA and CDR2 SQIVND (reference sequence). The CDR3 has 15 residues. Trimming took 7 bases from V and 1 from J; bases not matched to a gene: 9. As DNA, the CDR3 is TGTGCCAGTACTGCTCGGAACAGGGGGTCCTACGAGCAGTACTTC. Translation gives CASTARNRGSYEQYF.

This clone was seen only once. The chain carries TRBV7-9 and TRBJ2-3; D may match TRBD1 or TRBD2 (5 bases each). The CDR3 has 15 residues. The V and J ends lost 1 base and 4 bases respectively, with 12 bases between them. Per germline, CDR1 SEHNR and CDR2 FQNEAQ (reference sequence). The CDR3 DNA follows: TGTGCCAGCAGCTTAGGGGCAGGGACCCCAGATACGCAGTATTTT. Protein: CASSLGAGTPDTQYF.

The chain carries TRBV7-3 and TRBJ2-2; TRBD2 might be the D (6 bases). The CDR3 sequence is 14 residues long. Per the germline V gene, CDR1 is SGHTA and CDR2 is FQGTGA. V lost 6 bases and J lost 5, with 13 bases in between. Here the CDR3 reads CASRLARGTGELFF. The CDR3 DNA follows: TGTGCCAGCAGATTAGCCCGGGGGACCGGGGAGCTGTTTTTT.

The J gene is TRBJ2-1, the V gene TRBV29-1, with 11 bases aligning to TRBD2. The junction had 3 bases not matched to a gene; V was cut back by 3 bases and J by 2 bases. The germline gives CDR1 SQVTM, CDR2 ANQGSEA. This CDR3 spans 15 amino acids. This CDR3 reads CSVEGGLAAYNEQFF. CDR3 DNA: TGCAGCGTTGAGGGGGGACTAGCGGCCTACAATGAGCAGTTCTTC.

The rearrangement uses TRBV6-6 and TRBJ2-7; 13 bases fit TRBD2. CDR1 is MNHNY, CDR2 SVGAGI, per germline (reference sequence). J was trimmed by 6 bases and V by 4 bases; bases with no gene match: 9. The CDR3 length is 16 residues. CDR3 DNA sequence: TGTGCCAGCAGTTCACCGAGACTAGCGGGGGGAGCCGAGCAGTACTTC. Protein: CASSSPRLAGGAEQYF.

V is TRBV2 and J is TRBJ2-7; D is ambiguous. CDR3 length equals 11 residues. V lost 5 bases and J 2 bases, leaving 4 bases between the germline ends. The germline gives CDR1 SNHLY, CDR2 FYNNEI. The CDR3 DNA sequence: TGTGCCAGCAGTCCAACCTACGAGCAGTACTTC. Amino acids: CASSPTYEQYF.

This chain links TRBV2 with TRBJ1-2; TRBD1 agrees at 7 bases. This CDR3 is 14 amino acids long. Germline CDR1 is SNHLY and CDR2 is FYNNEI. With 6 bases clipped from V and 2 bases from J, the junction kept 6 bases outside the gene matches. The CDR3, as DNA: TGTGCCAGCAGCGTACAGGGGAGCAACTATGGCTACACCTTC. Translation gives CASSVQGSNYGYTF.

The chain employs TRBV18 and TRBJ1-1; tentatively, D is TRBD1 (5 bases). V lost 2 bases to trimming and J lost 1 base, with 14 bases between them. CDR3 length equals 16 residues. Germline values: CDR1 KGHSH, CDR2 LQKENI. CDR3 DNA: TGTGCCAGCTCACCAGTGCAGGGAGGATCGAACACTGAAGCTTTCTTT. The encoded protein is CASSPVQGGSNTEAFF.